Listed below are T cell receptor beta chains from one sample, sequenced in a study of blood T cell repertoires in COVID-19. Generated by immunoSEQ multiplex PCR, the TCRdb table keeps only in-frame clones and is missing some. The table lists around 260,000 clones, roughly 84% of them singletons. The sequenced material came from peripheral blood. These receptor sequences come from a human donor with COVID-19, enrolled during active disease. The donor label of this sample is uncertain. Both conserved end residues are part of each CDR3. Fields, in order: clone size, V gene, D gene, J gene, CDR3 DNA, CDR3 protein. A D gene is named only where the DNA matches it firmly. Rows give clone size only sometimes, using once, few, many, or a class for an expanded clone.

clone_size: .; v_call: TRBV5-1; d_call: .; j_call: TRBJ1-2; cdr3_nt: TGCGCCAGCAGCTTCGGTACGGCTAACTATGGCTACACCTTC; cdr3_aa: CASSFGTANYGYTF
clone_size: .; v_call: TRBV9; d_call: TRBD1; j_call: TRBJ1-3; cdr3_nt: TGTGCCAGCAGCTTTGGATGGGACAGGGGACGGGGAAACACCATATATTTT; cdr3_aa: CASSFGWDRGRGNTIYF
clone_size: .; v_call: TRBV28; d_call: TRBD2; j_call: TRBJ2-2; cdr3_nt: TGTGCCAGCAGACTCGCCGGGACTAGCTTCGTTCGGAACACCGGGGAGCTGTTTTTT; cdr3_aa: CASRLAGTSFVRNTGELFF
clone_size: .; v_call: TRBV5-4; d_call: .; j_call: TRBJ2-3; cdr3_nt: TGTGCCAGCAGCTTGGCCGTCGGAGGCACAGATACGCAGTATTTT; cdr3_aa: CASSLAVGGTDTQYF
clone_size: .; v_call: TRBV28; d_call: TRBD1; j_call: TRBJ1-4; cdr3_nt: TGTGCCAGCAGTCCTGGACAGGTTGGGGTAAATGAAAAACTGTTTTTT; cdr3_aa: CASSPGQVGVNEKLFF
clone_size: .; v_call: TRBV4-1; d_call: TRBD2; j_call: TRBJ2-3; cdr3_nt: TGCGCCAGCAGCCTTAGACTAGCGGGAGGGTCCGTAGATACGCAGTATTTT; cdr3_aa: CASSLRLAGGSVDTQYF
clone_size: .; v_call: TRBV6-5; d_call: TRBD1; j_call: TRBJ1-1; cdr3_nt: TGTGCCAGCAGCCTACAGGGGCCTCACACTGAAGCTTTCTTT; cdr3_aa: CASSLQGPHTEAFF
clone_size: .; v_call: TRBV9; d_call: TRBD2; j_call: TRBJ2-1; cdr3_nt: TGTGCCAGCAGCGTAACGGCGGGAGATTTCGATGAGCAGTTCTTC; cdr3_aa: CASSVTAGDFDEQFF
clone_size: once; v_call: TRBV19; d_call: TRBD1; j_call: TRBJ2-7; cdr3_nt: TGTGCCAGTAGGACAGGGCCCTCCTACGAGCAGTACTTC; cdr3_aa: CASRTGPSYEQYF
clone_size: .; v_call: TRBV11-2; d_call: .; j_call: TRBJ1-2; cdr3_nt: TGTGCCAGCAGCTTAGCTTATGGCTACACCTTC; cdr3_aa: CASSLAYGYTF
clone_size: .; v_call: TRBV29-1; d_call: .; j_call: TRBJ2-3; cdr3_nt: TGCAGCGTCCCCGTCCGGCGGGAACTAGATACGCAGTATTTT; cdr3_aa: CSVPVRRELDTQYF
clone_size: .; v_call: TRBV30; d_call: TRBD1; j_call: TRBJ1-1; cdr3_nt: TGTGCCTGGAGTGTACGCCAGGGGGGCTCGGGGACTGAAGCTTTCTTT; cdr3_aa: CAWSVRQGGSGTEAFF
clone_size: few; v_call: TRBV28; d_call: TRBD1; j_call: TRBJ1-5; cdr3_nt: TGTGCCAGCAGAGCAAGGGGACAGGGGACAATTGGGAATCAGCCCCAGCATTTT; cdr3_aa: CASRARGQGTIGNQPQHF
clone_size: .; v_call: TRBV5-3; d_call: .; j_call: TRBJ1-5; cdr3_nt: TGTGCCAGAACAGGCTCCCCCCATACCATAAAGCCCAATCAGCCCCAGCATTTT; cdr3_aa: CARTGSPHTIKPNQPQHF
clone_size: few; v_call: TRBV28; d_call: .; j_call: TRBJ1-3; cdr3_nt: TGTGCCAGCAGTGGAAGGACAGATTCTGGAAACACCATATATTTT; cdr3_aa: CASSGRTDSGNTIYF
clone_size: .; v_call: TRBV4-3; d_call: .; j_call: TRBJ2-1; cdr3_nt: TGCGCCAGCAGCCAAGAGCTAGCGTCCTACAATGAGCAGTTCTTC; cdr3_aa: CASSQELASYNEQFF
clone_size: .; v_call: TRBV25-1; d_call: TRBD2; j_call: TRBJ2-7; cdr3_nt: TGTGCCAGCAGTTCACCCCGGACTAGCGGATCCTACGAGCAGTACTTC; cdr3_aa: CASSSPRTSGSYEQYF
clone_size: .; v_call: TRBV6-5; d_call: TRBD1; j_call: TRBJ1-2; cdr3_nt: TGTGCCAGCACCCCAGGGGGCTATGGCTACACCTTC; cdr3_aa: CASTPGGYGYTF
clone_size: .; v_call: TRBV6-5; d_call: TRBD1; j_call: TRBJ1-1; cdr3_nt: TGTGCCAGCAGTTATCACAGGGGGGAGAGCACTGAAGCTTTCTTT; cdr3_aa: CASSYHRGESTEAFF
clone_size: .; v_call: TRBV5-1; d_call: TRBD1; j_call: TRBJ2-3; cdr3_nt: TGCGCCAGCAGCTTCAGGGGGCTAGGGCCCTCCGCAGATACGCAGTATTTT; cdr3_aa: CASSFRGLGPSADTQYF
clone_size: .; v_call: TRBV28; d_call: .; j_call: TRBJ1-4; cdr3_nt: TGTGCCAGCAGCACCGTAGGGCGGGCTAATGAAAAACTGTTTTTT; cdr3_aa: CASSTVGRANEKLFF
clone_size: .; v_call: TRBV5-1; d_call: TRBD2; j_call: TRBJ2-7; cdr3_nt: TGCGCCAGCAGCCCCGGAGGCGTAGCGGGAGGTTACTACGAGCAGTACTTC; cdr3_aa: CASSPGGVAGGYYEQYF
clone_size: .; v_call: TRBV29-1; d_call: .; j_call: TRBJ1-4; cdr3_nt: TGCAGCGTTGCGTTACAGGGTGGGGAAAAACTGTTTTTT; cdr3_aa: CSVALQGGEKLFF